The 11 T cell receptor beta chains below were found in one sample sequenced in a study of identical twins. TCRdb re-called the 5' RACE reads with MiXCR, one entry per CDR3 protein. The sample consists of about 210,000 distinct CDR3 sequences, roughly 9.4% of them appearing once. Sequencing was done on a sample of memory (CD45RO+) T cells sorted from blood. All receptors come from a woman between 18 and 30 years old in good health.

This clonotype has at least ten counts. The rearrangement uses TRBV4-1 and TRBJ2-1; D possibly corresponds to TRBD2 (6 bases). Germline loops: CDR1 MGHRA, CDR2 YSYEKL. V shed 6 bases and J shed 5 bases, with 14 bases lying between them. This CDR3 comprises 14 residues. The CDR3 is CASREGGYNNEQFF. The CDR3 DNA sequence: TGCGCCAGCAGGGAGGGCGGGTACAACAATGAGCAGTTCTTC.

This clonotype was counted only a few times. The chain links TRBV7-2 to TRBJ2-7; D unclear. Germline V gene lookup returns CDR1 SGHTA and CDR2 FQGNSA. The CDR3 contains 15 residues. V lost 1 base to trimming and J lost 4 bases, with 14 bases between them. The CDR3 DNA follows: TGTGCCAGCAGCTTAGTGGCGACATCAGGTTACGAGCAGTACTTC. This codes for CASSLVATSGYEQYF.

In its sample, this clonotype was seen many times. The V gene is TRBV20-1, the J gene TRBJ1-6, with a weak D call TRBD1 (6 bases). This CDR3 comprises 14 residues. Germline loops: CDR1 DFQATT, CDR2 SNEGSKA (reference sequence). Trimming removed 5 bases at V and 6 bases at J, with 14 bases between. For the CDR3, the DNA is TGCAGTGCTGTCCGGGACAATAGTAATTCACCCCTCCACTTT. Its translation: CSAVRDNSNSPLHF.

V is TRBV20-1 and J is TRBJ2-7; 9 bases map to TRBD1. CDR1 is DFQATT and CDR2 is SNEGSKA in the germline V gene (reference sequence). J gave up 2 bases and V 6 bases, and 5 bases lay outside the gene matches. The CDR3 runs to 13 residues. The CDR3 loop reads CSAARQGAYEQYF. CDR3 sequence (DNA): TGCAGTGCCGCCAGACAGGGGGCCTACGAGCAGTACTTC.

This clonotype was observed many times. This chain uses TRBV20-1 with TRBJ2-1, with D unresolved. V shed 3 bases and J shed 7 bases, with 7 bases lying between them. The CDR3 has 11 amino acids. The germline gives CDR1 DFQATT, CDR2 SNEGSKA (reference sequence). The CDR3 loop is CSARVLNEQFF. The CDR3 DNA sequence: TGCAGTGCTAGGGTGCTTAATGAGCAGTTCTTC.

This clonotype was observed a handful of times. The rearrangement uses TRBV11-1 and TRBJ2-7, with 13 bases fitting TRBD2. The V segment lost 3 bases and the J segment 0 bases; nucleotides outside the gene matches: 11. Germline V lookup: CDR1 SGHAT, CDR2 FQDESV (reference sequence). The CDR3 length is 19 residues. The CDR3 nucleotides read TGTGCCAGCAGCTTGGACCCGGGACTAGCGGGGCCAAGCTCCTACGAGCAGTACTTC. This encodes CASSLDPGLAGPSSYEQYF.

This clonotype has more than one count but fewer than ten. The chain combines TRBV11-3 with TRBJ2-5; 10 nucleotides line up with TRBD2. Germline CDR1 is SGHNT and CDR2 is YENEEA. This CDR3 spans 15 amino acids. V trimming: 3 bases; J trimming: 4 bases; junction bases outside the gene matches: 5. The CDR3 region is CASSLNSGRGETQYF. As DNA, the CDR3 is TGTGCCAGCAGCTTGAACAGCGGGAGGGGAGAGACCCAGTACTTC.

J is TRBJ2-3 and V is TRBV6-2 or TRBV6-3; D is perhaps TRBD2 (6 bases). Germline assignment: CDR1 MNHEY and CDR2 SVGEGT. CDR3 length: 14 residues. V was cut by 3 bases and J by 3 bases, with 10 bases left in between. The CDR3 region is CASSYGEATDTQYF. The CDR3 DNA reads as TGTGCCAGCAGTTATGGGGAGGCGACAGATACGCAGTATTTT.

The CDR3, as DNA: TGTGCCAGCAGCCAATTTGGCAGGGTCTATGGCTACACCTTC. Translating it yields CASSQFGRVYGYTF. V is TRBV3-1 and J is TRBJ1-2, with TRBD1 as a possible D gene (5 bases). V lost 2 bases to trimming and J lost 4 bases, with 11 bases between them. The germline gives CDR1 LGHDT, CDR2 YNNKEL (reference sequence). The CDR3 contains 14 residues.

This clonotype has at least ten counts. The chain carries TRBV7-3 and TRBJ2-7; 7 bases fit TRBD1. Germline V lookup: CDR1 SGHTA, CDR2 FQGTGA. The J segment lost 2 bases and the V segment lost 6 bases, leaving 10 bases of the junction unmatched. This CDR3 comprises 15 residues. The CDR3 here is CASRPGQKIPYEQYF. CDR3 DNA sequence: TGTGCCAGCAGGCCGGGACAGAAGATACCCTACGAGCAGTACTTC.

This chain joins TRBV20-1 and TRBJ2-2; 10 bases align to TRBD1. This CDR3 has 14 residues. Per germline, CDR1 DFQATT and CDR2 SNEGSKA (reference sequence). With 3 bases clipped from V and 5 bases from J, the junction kept 3 bases outside the gene matches. The CDR3 DNA follows: TGCAGTGCTAGGACAGGGGGCAGGACCGGGGAGCTGTTTTTT. This codes for CSARTGGRTGELFF.